This TCR beta chain was profiled in a study of vaccination and CD4 T cells after COVID-19. Overall study: Across the group, participants received two doses of either BNT162b2 or mRNA-1273 vaccine.

The treatment was: roughly 10-day PBMC culture with coronavirus spike peptide pools or control peptides (ViraFEST assay). Before Alpha, Beta and Delta appeared in the US, convalescents tested positive (March–late 2020). Regarding this clonotype: Its antigen remains unknown.

CDR3 length: 14 residues. CDR1 is LNHDA, CDR2 SQIVND, per germline (reference sequence). V lost 3 bases to trimming and J lost 0 bases, with 8 bases between them. At the Johns Hopkins FTIC core, DNA taken from cultured CD4+ T cells was sequenced by way of the Oncomine TCR Beta short-read assay. In TCRdb, the PCR reads were re-called with MiXCR into one record per CDR3 protein. The sample shows several thousand distinct CDR3 sequences, approximately 80% of them seen only once. The sample taken for sequencing was CD4+ T cells from blood, cultured in vitro. This clonotype originated in a human donor who had recovered from COVID-19. The V and J genes are TRBV19 and TRBJ1-2; D is unclear. The chain's CDR3 is CASSIGPANYGYTF. CDR3 bases: TGTGCCAGTAGTATTGGACCTGCTAACTATGGCTACACCTTC.